This T cell receptor beta chain was obtained from a study of intratumoral heterogeneity in liver cancer. The repertoire was sequenced with immunoSEQ multiplex PCR; TCRdb's copy has only in-frame clones and lacks some. The data contain over 5,500 clones, 68% of them singletons. This CDR3 has 16 residues. Germline V lookup: CDR1 SGHNT, CDR2 YYREEE (reference sequence). The V and J ends lost 0 bases and 4 bases, in that order; junction bases with no gene match: 4. This clonotype was sampled from a man aged 65-85 years with hepatocellular carcinoma. The source was tumor-adjacent normal tissue, collected before any cancer treatment. This chain links TRBV5-4 with TRBJ2-1, with 10 nucleotides matching TRBD2. The CDR3: CASSLATSGAYNEQFF. For the CDR3, the DNA is TGTGCCAGCAGCTTGGCTACTAGCGGGGCTTACAATGAGCAGTTCTTC.